This TCR beta chain stems from a study of OX40 agonist ivuxolimab in advanced cancers. With regard to the full study: Ivuxolimab was a fully human IgG2 agonistic monoclonal antibody targeting the costimulatory receptor OX40 (CD134). Intravenous ivuxolimab was administered to patients every 2 weeks at six dose levels: 0.01, 0.1, 0.3, 1.5, 3 and 10 mg/kg. Among the approximately 50 dose-escalation patients, around 20 had hepatocellular carcinoma, approximately 15 melanoma, 9 renal cell carcinoma and 9 head and neck cancer. In the dose-escalation cohort, approximately 82% of patients were male, and the mean age was roughly 60 years, with a range of about 20 to 90. Prior anti-PD-1, anti-PD-L1 or anti-CTLA-4 therapy was permitted, and checkpoint inhibitors had been received by approximately 39% of dose-escalation patients. Partial responses occurred in three dose-escalation patients: two with cutaneous melanoma and one with hepatocellular carcinoma. Peripheral TCRbeta sequencing was intended to test whether TCR sequence diversity was altered and clonal T-cell expansion was caused by ivuxolimab. The paper reports the monotherapy dose-escalation portion (N of about 54 patients) of the phase I ivuxolimab trial. The paper as a whole reports these results and caveats: The antigen specificity of the peripheral T cells that underwent clonal expansion was not determined. At doses from 0.1 to 3.0 mg/kg, clonal expansion was seen in both CD4+ and CD8+ blood T cells between baseline and week 6. In partial responders in the 0.1-3.0 mg/kg groups, normalized peripheral clonal expansion was found to be among the lowest, especially among CD8+ T cells. After ivuxolimab, CD8+ T cells had more expanded clones than CD4+ T cells on average. Low levels of normalized T-cell clonal expansion were also seen in some patients who did not respond.

V trim: 1 base; J trim: 8 bases; unmatched bases: 6. CDR1 is given as SEHNR and CDR2 as FQNEAQ, both from the germline V gene (reference sequence). The CDR3 measures 16 amino acids from cysteine to phenylalanine. Only the CDR3 part of the read is kept: 48 bases, read in frame from the first base. To sequence the TCRbeta CDR3 region, genomic DNA was isolated from the sorted cells. TCRbeta CDR3 regions were sequenced using the immunoSEQ Assay. What TCRdb holds here is the immuneACCESS table cut down to in-frame rearrangements. Part of the clones is not present; checked against another copy, under half of the missing clones reflect an unresolved V gene, and the others are unexplained. Counted in this sample were some 100,000 clones; around 90% of them appeared once. Together, the top ten hold 0.79% of the sample. In its sample, this clone was seen once. The antigen this receptor binds is unknown. The input lacks base qualities; no much larger clone sits a single base away.

Patients with autoimmune disease history or receiving systemic immunosuppression were excluded from the trial. Peripheral blood for TCR sequencing was collected from all dose cohorts at baseline, on cycle 4 day 1, and on cycle 7 day 1. Samples were obtained from an open-label, multicenter, first-in-human phase I dose-escalation trial of ivuxolimab. Adults with locally advanced or metastatic melanoma, renal cell carcinoma, hepatocellular carcinoma or head and neck squamous cell carcinoma were enrolled in the trial. Before TCR sequencing, CD4+ and CD8+ T cells were separately sorted from peripheral blood.

The receptor comes from an adult with an advanced solid tumor such as melanoma, head and neck, liver or kidney cancer. The material sequenced was CD4+ or CD8+ T cells sorted from blood, taken in a trial of the OX40 agonist ivuxolimab. This chain joins TRBV7-9 to TRBJ2-1; 12 bases in the middle match TRBD2. The CDR3 protein sequence reads: CASSLGASGGAYEQFF. The nucleotide sequence reads TGTGCCAGCAGCTTAGGGGCTAGCGGGGGGGCCTATGAGCAGTTCTTC. Here the CDR3 is joined to the reference TRBV7-9 and TRBJ2-1 genes, and the full variable domain is: DTGVSQNPRHKITKRGQNVTFRCDPISEHNRLYWYRQTLGQGPEFLTYFQNEAQLEKSRLLSDRFSAERPKGSFSTLEIQRTEQGDSAMYLCASSLGASGGAYEQFFGPGTRLTVL.